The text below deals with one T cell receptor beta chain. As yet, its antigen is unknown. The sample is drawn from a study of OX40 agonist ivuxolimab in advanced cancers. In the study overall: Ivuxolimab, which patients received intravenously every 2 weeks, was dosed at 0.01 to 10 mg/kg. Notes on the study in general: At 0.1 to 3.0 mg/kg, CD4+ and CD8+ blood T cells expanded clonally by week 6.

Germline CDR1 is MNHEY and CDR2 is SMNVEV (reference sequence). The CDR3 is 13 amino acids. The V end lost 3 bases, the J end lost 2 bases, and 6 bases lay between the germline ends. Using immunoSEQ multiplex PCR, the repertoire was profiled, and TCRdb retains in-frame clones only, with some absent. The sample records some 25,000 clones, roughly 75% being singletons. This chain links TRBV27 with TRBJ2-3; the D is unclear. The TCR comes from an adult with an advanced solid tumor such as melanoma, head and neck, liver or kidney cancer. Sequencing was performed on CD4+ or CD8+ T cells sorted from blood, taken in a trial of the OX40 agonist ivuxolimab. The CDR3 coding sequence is TGTGCCAGCAGTTTTACCTACACAGATACGCAGTATTTT. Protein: CASSFTYTDTQYF.